A selection of T cell receptor beta chains follows, all from one sample in a study of blood T cell repertoires in COVID-19. TCRdb keeps only in-frame clones here, not all; method: immunoSEQ multiplex PCR. The sample has roughly 280,000 clones, around 90% seen once. Material for sequencing was peripheral blood. The receptors stem from a man between 45 and 60 years old with acute or convalescent COVID-19. Each CDR3 is given with its conserved first and last residue. D genes are given only for firm matches. For some rows the clone size is stated as once, few or many, or as a class when expanded; others skip it.

TRBV7-8	TRBD2	TRBJ2-3	few	TGTGCCAGCAGCTCTCGAAGGCTAGCGGGGACTACTACGCAGTATTTT	CASSSRRLAGTTTQYF
TRBV5-4	-	TRBJ1-2	-	TGTGCCAGCAGCTTGGTCGACAGTCCCGGCTATGGCTACACCTTC	CASSLVDSPGYGYTF
TRBV5-4	TRBD1	TRBJ1-2	once	TGTGCCAGCAGCCTGATCAGGGGGCTTGATGGCTACACCTTC	CASSLIRGLDGYTF
TRBV7-3	-	TRBJ1-2	-	TGTGCCAGCAGCTTCGGACAGTCATATGGCTACACCTTC	CASSFGQSYGYTF
TRBV5-1	-	TRBJ1-2	-	TGCGCCAGCAGCTTGGCCGTAGCTAACTATGGCTACACCTTC	CASSLAVANYGYTF
TRBV30	-	TRBJ1-5	few	TGTGCCTGGGAGACAGGAAAAAATCAGCCCCAGCATTTT	CAWETGKNQPQHF
TRBV29-1	-	TRBJ1-1	-	TGCAGCGTTGAACGTTCGGGGGGAGAAGCTTTCTTT	CSVERSGGEAFF
TRBV7-9	-	TRBJ1-6	-	TGTGCCAGCAGCCCGGGACTGGGAAATTCACCCCTCCACTTT	CASSPGLGNSPLHF
TRBV5-6	TRBD2	TRBJ2-1	-	TGTGCCAGCAGCCTCAGAGGACTAGCGGGGGATGAGCAGTTCTTC	CASSLRGLAGDEQFF
TRBV6-5	TRBD1	TRBJ1-2	-	TGTGCCAGCAGTAGGGACAGGGGGCCTGGCTACACCTTC	CASSRDRGPGYTF
TRBV5-4	-	TRBJ1-1	-	TGTGCCAGCAGCTGGGGTCGGGGGAGCACTGAAGCTTTCTTT	CASSWGRGSTEAFF
TRBV9	TRBD2	TRBJ2-2	-	TGTGCCAGCAGCAAGACTAGCGGGGGGACGAACACCGGGGAGCTGTTTTTT	CASSKTSGGTNTGELFF
TRBV7-9	-	TRBJ2-7	-	TGTGCCAGCAGGGGATGGGACATTAATCTCCACGAGCAGTACTTC	CASRGWDINLHEQYF
TRBV6-6	-	TRBJ2-7	-	TGTGCCAGCAGCCGGGCGGGGAACGTCTACGAGCAGTACTTC	CASSRAGNVYEQYF
TRBV7-7	-	TRBJ2-7	-	TGTGCTAGCAGCTTAAGTTTGGGAGGCGAGCAGTACTTC	CASSLSLGGEQYF
TRBV10-3	-	TRBJ1-1	-	TGTGCCATCCAGCGAGGCCATGAAGCTTTCTTT	CAIQRGHEAFF
TRBV9	TRBD2	TRBJ2-3	-	TGTGCCAGCAGCGTAGGATCCTCCCTAGCGGGGACAGATACGCAGTATTTT	CASSVGSSLAGTDTQYF
TRBV5-6	-	TRBJ2-7	-	TGTGCCAGCATTGACAGTAGCACCTACGAGCAGTACTTC	CASIDSSTYEQYF
TRBV9	-	TRBJ2-5	-	TGTGCCAGCAGCGCTCGAACCAGGGCGCGGGAGACCCAGTACTTC	CASSARTRARETQYF
TRBV9	TRBD1	TRBJ1-2	once	TGTGCCAGCAGCTCTGAGGGGGCAGCCAACTATGGTGGCTACACCTTC	CASSSEGAANYGGYTF
TRBV5-1	TRBD1	TRBJ1-6	-	TGCGCCAGCAGCGGAACGGGACAGAGAAATTCACCCCTCCACTTT	CASSGTGQRNSPLHF
TRBV15	TRBD2	TRBJ2-7	-	TGTGCCACCAGCAGAGCCCGTGGAGCGGGGGGTTACGAGCAGTACTTC	CATSRARGAGGYEQYF